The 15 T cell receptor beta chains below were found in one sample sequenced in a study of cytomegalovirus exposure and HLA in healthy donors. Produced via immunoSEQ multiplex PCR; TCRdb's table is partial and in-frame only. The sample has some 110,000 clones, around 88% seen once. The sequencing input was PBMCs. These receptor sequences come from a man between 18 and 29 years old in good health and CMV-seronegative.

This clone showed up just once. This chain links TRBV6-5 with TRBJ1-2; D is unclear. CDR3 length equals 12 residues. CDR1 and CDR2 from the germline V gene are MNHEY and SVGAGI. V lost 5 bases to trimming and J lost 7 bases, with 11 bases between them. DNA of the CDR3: TGTGCCAGCAGTCCCAACCTGGCTGGCTACACCTTC. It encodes CASSPNLAGYTF.

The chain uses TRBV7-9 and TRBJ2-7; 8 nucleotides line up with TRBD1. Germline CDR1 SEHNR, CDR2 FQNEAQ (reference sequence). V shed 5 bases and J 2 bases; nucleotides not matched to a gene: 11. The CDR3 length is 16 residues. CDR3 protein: CASSPDTRTGTYEQYF. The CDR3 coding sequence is TGTGCCAGCAGCCCGGACACTCGGACAGGGACCTACGAGCAGTACTTC.

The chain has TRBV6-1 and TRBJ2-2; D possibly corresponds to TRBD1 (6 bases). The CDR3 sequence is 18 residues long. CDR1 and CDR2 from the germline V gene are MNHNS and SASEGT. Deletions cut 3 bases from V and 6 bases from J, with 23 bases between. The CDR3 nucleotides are TGTGCCAGCAGTGATTTGACACCGGCCGAGGGGGTGTCCGGGGAGCTGTTTTTT. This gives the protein CASSDLTPAEGVSGELFF.

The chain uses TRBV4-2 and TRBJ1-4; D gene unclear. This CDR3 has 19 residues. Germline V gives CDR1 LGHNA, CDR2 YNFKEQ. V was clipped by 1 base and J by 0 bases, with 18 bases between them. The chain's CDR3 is CASSQVGQVGETTNEKLFF. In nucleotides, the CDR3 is TGTGCCAGCAGCCAAGTAGGGCAGGTGGGAGAAACAACTAATGAAAAACTGTTTTTT.

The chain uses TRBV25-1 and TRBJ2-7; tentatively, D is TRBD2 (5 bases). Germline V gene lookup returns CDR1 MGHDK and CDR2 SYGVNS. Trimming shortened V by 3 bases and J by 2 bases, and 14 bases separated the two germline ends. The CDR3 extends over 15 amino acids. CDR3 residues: CASSEWSSGPYEQYF. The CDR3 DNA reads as TGTGCCAGCAGTGAGTGGTCCAGCGGACCCTACGAGCAGTACTTC.

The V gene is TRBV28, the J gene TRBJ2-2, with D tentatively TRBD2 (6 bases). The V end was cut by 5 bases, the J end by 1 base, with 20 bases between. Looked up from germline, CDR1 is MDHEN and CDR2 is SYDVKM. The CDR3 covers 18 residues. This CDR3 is CASSPLKWSGLNTGELFF. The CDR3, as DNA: TGTGCCAGCAGTCCCCTGAAGTGGAGCGGGCTGAACACCGGGGAGCTGTTTTTT. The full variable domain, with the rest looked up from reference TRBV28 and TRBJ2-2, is DVKVTQSSRYLVKRTGEKVFLECVQDMDHENMFWYRQDPGLGLRLIYFSYDVKMKEKGDIPEGYSVSREKKERFSLILESASTNQTSMYLCASSPLKWSGLNTGELFFGEGSRLTVL.

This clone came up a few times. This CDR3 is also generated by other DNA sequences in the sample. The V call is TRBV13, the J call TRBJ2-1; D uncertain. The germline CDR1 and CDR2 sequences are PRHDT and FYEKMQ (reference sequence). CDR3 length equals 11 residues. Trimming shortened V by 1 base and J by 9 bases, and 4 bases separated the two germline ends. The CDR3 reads CASSLAGEQFF. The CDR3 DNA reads TGTGCCAGCAGCTTAGCGGGTGAGCAGTTCTTC.

The CDR3 here is CASSLLGRADEQYF. In DNA form, the CDR3 reads TGTGCCAGCAGTTTACTGGGCAGGGCCGACGAGCAGTACTTC. V is TRBV27 and J is TRBJ2-7; D possibly corresponds to TRBD1 (5 bases). The CDR3 is 14 amino acids. V lost 2 bases and J 5 bases, leaving 13 bases between the germline ends. Germline V gene sequence: CDR1 MNHEY, CDR2 SMNVEV (reference sequence).

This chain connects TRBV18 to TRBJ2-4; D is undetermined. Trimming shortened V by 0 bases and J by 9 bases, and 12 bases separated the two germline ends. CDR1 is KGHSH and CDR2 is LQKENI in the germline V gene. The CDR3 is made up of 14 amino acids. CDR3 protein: CASSPPSRNAIQYF. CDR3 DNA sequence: TGTGCCAGCTCACCACCCAGCAGGAACGCCATTCAGTACTTC.

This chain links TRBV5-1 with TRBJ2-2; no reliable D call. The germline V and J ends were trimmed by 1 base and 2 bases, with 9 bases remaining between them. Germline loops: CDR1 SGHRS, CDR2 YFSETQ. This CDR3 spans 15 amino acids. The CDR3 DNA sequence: TGCGCCAGCAGCTTGTCAGCGATTAACACCGGGGAGCTGTTTTTT. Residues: CASSLSAINTGELFF.

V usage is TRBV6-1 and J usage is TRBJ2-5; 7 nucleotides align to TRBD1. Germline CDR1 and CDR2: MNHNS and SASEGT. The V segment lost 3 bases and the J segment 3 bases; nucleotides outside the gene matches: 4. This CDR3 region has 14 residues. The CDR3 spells CASSDNDREETQYF. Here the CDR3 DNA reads TGTGCCAGCAGTGACAACGACAGGGAAGAGACCCAGTACTTC.

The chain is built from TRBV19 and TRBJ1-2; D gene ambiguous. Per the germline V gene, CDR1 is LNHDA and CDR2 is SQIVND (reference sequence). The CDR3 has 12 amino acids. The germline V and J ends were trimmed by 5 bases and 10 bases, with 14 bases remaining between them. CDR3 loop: CASSFSREDYTF. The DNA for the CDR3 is TGTGCCAGTAGTTTCAGCCGGGAGGACTACACCTTC.

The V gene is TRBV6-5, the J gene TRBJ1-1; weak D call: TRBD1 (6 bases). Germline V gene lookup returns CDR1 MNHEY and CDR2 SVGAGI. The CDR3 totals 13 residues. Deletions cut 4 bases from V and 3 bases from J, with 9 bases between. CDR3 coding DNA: TGTGCCAGCAGTTTGGACAGATACACTGAAGCTTTCTTT. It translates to CASSLDRYTEAFF.

CDR3 bases: TGTGCCAGCAGCGTAGCTCCCGCAGGACAGGGCGTCGAGCAGTACTTC. This gives the protein CASSVAPAGQGVEQYF. The genes are TRBV9 and TRBJ2-7; the match to TRBD1 covers 8 bases. Trimming took 0 bases from V and 6 from J; bases not matched to a gene: 11. CDR3 length: 16 residues. The germline CDR1 and CDR2 sequences are SGDLS and YYNGEE.

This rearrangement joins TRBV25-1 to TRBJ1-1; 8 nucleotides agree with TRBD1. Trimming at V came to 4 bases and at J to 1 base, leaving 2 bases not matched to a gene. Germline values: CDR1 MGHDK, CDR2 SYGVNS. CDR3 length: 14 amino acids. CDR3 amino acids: CASSAGQGNTEAFF. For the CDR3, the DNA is TGTGCCAGCAGTGCAGGACAGGGGAACACTGAAGCTTTCTTT. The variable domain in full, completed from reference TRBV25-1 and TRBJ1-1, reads EADIYQTPRYLVIGTGKKITLECSQTMGHDKMYWYQQDPGMELHLIHYSYGVNSTEKGDLSSESTVSRIRTEHFPLTLESARPSHTSQYLCASSAGQGNTEAFFGQGTRLTVV.